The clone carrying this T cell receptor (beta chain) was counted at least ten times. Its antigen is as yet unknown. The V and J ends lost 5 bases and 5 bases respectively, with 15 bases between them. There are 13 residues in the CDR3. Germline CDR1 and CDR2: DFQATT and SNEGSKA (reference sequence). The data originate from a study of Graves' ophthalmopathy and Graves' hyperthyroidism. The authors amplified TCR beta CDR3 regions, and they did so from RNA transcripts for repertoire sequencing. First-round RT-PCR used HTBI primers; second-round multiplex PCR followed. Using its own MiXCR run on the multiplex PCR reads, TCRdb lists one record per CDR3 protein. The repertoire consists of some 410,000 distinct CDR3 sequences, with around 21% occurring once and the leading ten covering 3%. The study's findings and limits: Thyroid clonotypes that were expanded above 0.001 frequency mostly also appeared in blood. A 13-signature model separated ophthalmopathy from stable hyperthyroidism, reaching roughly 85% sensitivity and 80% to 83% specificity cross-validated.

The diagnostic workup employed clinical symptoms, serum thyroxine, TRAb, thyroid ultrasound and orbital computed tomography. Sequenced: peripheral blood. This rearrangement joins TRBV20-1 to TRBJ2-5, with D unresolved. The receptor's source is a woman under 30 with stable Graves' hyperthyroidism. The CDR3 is CSAGSLPAETQYF. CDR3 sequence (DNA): TGCAGTGCTGGGTCCCTCCCTGCGGAGACCCAGTACTTC.